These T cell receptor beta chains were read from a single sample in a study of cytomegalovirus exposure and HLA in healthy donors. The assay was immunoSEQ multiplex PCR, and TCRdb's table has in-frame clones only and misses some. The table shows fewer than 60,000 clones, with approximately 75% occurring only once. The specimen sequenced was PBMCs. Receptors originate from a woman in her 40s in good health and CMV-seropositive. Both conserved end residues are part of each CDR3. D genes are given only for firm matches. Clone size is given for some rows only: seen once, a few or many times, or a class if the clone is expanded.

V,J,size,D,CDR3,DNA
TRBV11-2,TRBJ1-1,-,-,CASSLGGIKQVFNTEAFF,TGTGCCAGCAGCTTAGGGGGCATAAAACAGGTTTTCAACACTGAAGCTTTCTTT
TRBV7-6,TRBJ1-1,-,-,CASSSARDMNTEAFF,TGTGCCAGCAGCTCCGCCCGGGACATGAACACTGAAGCTTTCTTT
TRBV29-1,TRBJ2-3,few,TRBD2,CSVAGTSGDLSDTQYF,TGCAGCGTGGCCGGGACTAGCGGAGACCTCTCAGATACGCAGTATTTT
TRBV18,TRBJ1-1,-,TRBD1,CASSPRTGVLNTEAFF,TGTGCCAGCTCACCACGGACAGGGGTACTGAACACTGAAGCTTTCTTT
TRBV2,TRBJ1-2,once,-,CASSGVGGDYGYTF,TGTGCCAGCAGCGGAGTCGGGGGGGACTATGGCTACACCTTC
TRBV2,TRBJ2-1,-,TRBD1,CAGRYGRGRNEQFF,TGTGCCGGCCGGTACGGCAGGGGGCGTAATGAGCAGTTCTTC
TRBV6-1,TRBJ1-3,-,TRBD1,CASSAPVPGQGRNTIYF,TGTGCCAGCAGTGCCCCCGTTCCTGGACAGGGAAGAAACACCATATATTTT
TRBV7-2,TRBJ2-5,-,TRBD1,CASSTTGLAETQYF,TGTGCCAGCAGCACGACAGGGTTGGCAGAGACCCAGTACTTC
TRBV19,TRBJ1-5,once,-,CASSPPYSNQPQHF,TGTGCCAGTAGTCCTCCTTATAGCAATCAGCCCCAGCATTTT
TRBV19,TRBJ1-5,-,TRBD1,CASDTGGSNQPQHF,TGTGCCAGTGATACAGGGGGGAGCAATCAGCCCCAGCATTTT